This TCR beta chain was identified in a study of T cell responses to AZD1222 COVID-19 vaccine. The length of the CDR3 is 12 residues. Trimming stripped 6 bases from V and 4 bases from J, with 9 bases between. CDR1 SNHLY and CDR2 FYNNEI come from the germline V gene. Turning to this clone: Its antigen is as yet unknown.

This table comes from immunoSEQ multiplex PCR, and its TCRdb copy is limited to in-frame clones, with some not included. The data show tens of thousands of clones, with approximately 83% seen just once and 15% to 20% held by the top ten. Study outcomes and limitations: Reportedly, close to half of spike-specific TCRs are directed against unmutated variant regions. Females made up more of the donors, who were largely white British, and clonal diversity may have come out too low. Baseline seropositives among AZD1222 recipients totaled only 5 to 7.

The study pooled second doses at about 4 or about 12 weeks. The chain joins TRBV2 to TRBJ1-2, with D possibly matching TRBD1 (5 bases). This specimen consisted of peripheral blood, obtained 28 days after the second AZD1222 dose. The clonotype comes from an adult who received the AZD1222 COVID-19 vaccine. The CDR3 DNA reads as TGTGCCAGCAGGGGACCGACCTATGGCTACACCTTC. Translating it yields CASRGPTYGYTF.